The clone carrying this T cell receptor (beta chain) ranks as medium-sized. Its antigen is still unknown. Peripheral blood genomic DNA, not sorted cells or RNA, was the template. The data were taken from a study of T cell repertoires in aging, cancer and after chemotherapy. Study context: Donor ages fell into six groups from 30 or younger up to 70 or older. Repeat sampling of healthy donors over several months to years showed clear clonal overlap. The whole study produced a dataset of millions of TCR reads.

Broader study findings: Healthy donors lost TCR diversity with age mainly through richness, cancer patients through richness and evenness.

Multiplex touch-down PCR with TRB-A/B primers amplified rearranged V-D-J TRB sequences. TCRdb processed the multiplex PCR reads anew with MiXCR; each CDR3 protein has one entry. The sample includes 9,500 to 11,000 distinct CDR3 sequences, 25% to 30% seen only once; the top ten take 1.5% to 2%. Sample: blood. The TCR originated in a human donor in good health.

The DNA of the CDR3 is TGCGCCAGCAGCCAAGAAGGGTACTATGGCTACACCTTC. Translating gives CASSQEGYYGYTF. This chain connects TRBV4-3 to TRBJ1-2; the D is unclear. The CDR3 has 13 residues. Per the germline V gene, CDR1 is LGHNA and CDR2 is YSLEER. Deletions cut 0 bases from V and 3 bases from J, with 5 bases between.